Sequencing of this T cell receptor (beta chain) was carried out in a study of blood T cell repertoires in COVID-19. Study in general: Whether acute or convalescent, the COVID-19 samples came from the United States, Italy and Spain.

Adults between roughly 18 and 89 years of age took part from under 25 US areas. Each participant's cohort was designated according to participant-reported clinical history. Two negative PCRs, clearance, or symptom resolution characterized the recovered Cohort 3 donors. Profiling relied on immunoSEQ multiplex PCR, and the TCRdb table lists in-frame clones only, not all of them. In the table there are roughly 170,000 clones, roughly 83% of which are singletons. Source material: PBMCs or T cells enriched from blood (not recorded which). This clonotype was sampled from a woman between 45 and 60 years old who had recovered from COVID-19.

CDR3 sequence: CASAGTSGSYNEQFF. Here the CDR3 DNA reads TGCGCCAGCGCGGGGACTAGCGGGAGCTACAATGAGCAGTTCTTC. The J gene is TRBJ2-1, the V gene TRBV10-2; 14 bases match TRBD2. Unmatched junction bases numbered 3, after V lost 8 bases and J lost 3 bases. The CDR3 runs to 15 residues. In germline, CDR1 is WSHSY, CDR2 SAAADI.